This TCR beta chain derives from a study of shared clonotypes between healthy human individuals. CD4+ cells were split into CD45RA+ naive and CD45RA-negative memory subsets. Notes on this clone: This sample includes further DNA sequences coding for the same CDR3.

This CDR3 is built from 13 residues. Germline V gene lookup returns CDR1 MNHEY and CDR2 SVGAGI. V lost 4 bases and J lost 1, with 4 bases in between. Replicate PCRs for sorted subsets used roughly 200 ng DNA; this equaled about 30,000 T cell genomes. The method was immunoSEQ multiplex PCR; TCRdb's version includes in-frame clones alone and lacks a portion of them. The table lists roughly 1,600,000 clones, approximately 98.5% of them singletons, with around 0.38% in the top ten. The clonotype originates from a man in his thirties or forties in good health. The sample consisted of naive CD4+ T cells sorted from blood. Noted subset: CD45RA+ positively selected. The chain uses TRBV6-5 and TRBJ2-2; D is ambiguous. The CDR3 region has the DNA TGTGCCAGCAGTTTATGGAACACCGGGGAGCTGTTTTTT. Translating it yields CASSLWNTGELFF.